This T cell receptor (beta chain) was profiled in a study of identical twins. CDR1 is MNHEY and CDR2 is SVGEGT in the germline V gene. J lost 7 bases, V lost 6 bases, and 5 bases had no gene match. The CDR3 runs to 13 residues. Notes on the study in general: Invariant cells of the MAIT and iNKT types might have partly distorted the zero-insertion analyses.

This clonotype has a count of ten or more. The antigen is undetermined. TCRdb re-derived calls from the 5' RACE reads in MiXCR, one entry per CDR3 protein. The data contain about 100,000 distinct CDR3 sequences, less than 6.5% of them seen just once; the ten biggest clones take up 9.5% to 15%. The material sequenced was memory T cells sorted from blood. The chain couples TRBV6-2 or TRBV6-3 to TRBJ1-2; 10 nucleotides align to TRBD1. The TCR originated in a woman between 50 and 59 years old in good health. In DNA form, the CDR3 reads TGTGCCAGCAGACGACAGGGGGCCTTTGGCTACACCTTC. This translates into CASRRQGAFGYTF.